This T cell receptor beta chain was captured by sequencing in a study of regulatory T cells in long-lasting Graves disease. This clonotype occurred once. Its antigen is still unknown. The CDR3 contains 16 residues. Germline V gives CDR1 SGDLS, CDR2 YYNGEE. V trimming: 0 bases; J trimming: 7 bases; junction bases outside the gene matches: 7. Study findings and constraints: Favoring TRBV28, TRBJ1-2 and TRBJ2-5 was a feature seen in persistent disease.

The time point was: newly diagnosed GD, antithyroid drugs for less than 3 months. The TCR library used RNA extracted from PBMCs. With iRepertoire HTBI primers and Arm-PCR of CDR3 regions, TCR beta libraries were built. TCRdb processed the multiplex PCR reads anew with MiXCR; each CDR3 protein has one entry. The sample has 400,000 to 550,000 distinct CDR3 sequences, less than 20% seen once; the top ten hold roughly 23%. These same data were also listed under a study on T cells in Graves' hyperthyroidism and ophthalmopathy.

The receptor was derived from a woman aged 18 to 35 with Graves disease. J is TRBJ1-4 and V is TRBV9; 9 nucleotides match TRBD1. The starting material was peripheral blood mononuclear cells (PBMCs), obtained at new diagnosis, from a patient treated with antithyroid drugs. The CDR3 DNA sequence: TGTGCCAGCAGCGTAGGCCCGGGGGACAGGGCTGAAAAACTGTTTTTT. Protein: CASSVGPGDRAEKLFF.